This TCR beta chain was captured in a study of low-dose radiotherapy and immunotherapy resistance in tumors. Study as a whole: Patients were treated with intravenous nivolumab at 240 mg every two weeks and were also dosed with ipilimumab at 1 mg/kg every six weeks. Aspirin 300 mg was given orally each day for four cycles from cycle 1 day 1.

With TRAV- and TRBV-specific primers, first-strand cDNA was made, covering the alpha and beta chains. The authors ran about 20 PCR cycles to amplify TCRs with a constant-region primer and V-primer adapter. Each CDR3 protein gets one entry after TCRdb re-called the reads with MiXCR. In the table there are 40,000 or so distinct CDR3 sequences, less than 30% of which are singletons. The V and J ends lost 7 bases and 2 bases respectively, with 12 bases between them. Germline CDR1 reads SQVTM; CDR2 reads ANQGSEA. The CDR3 loop spans 12 amino acids. This clonotype was found many times. Time point in this sample: after trial treatment. Treatment: LDRT plus nivolumab, ipilimumab, low-dose cyclophosphamide and aspirin (RACIN trial). Eligibility was restricted to patients presenting with advanced solid tumors that lacked tumor-infiltrating lymphocytes.

The genes are TRBV29-1 and TRBJ2-7, with D unresolved. The sequence was collected from a male donor with prostate cancer. The sample here was PBMCs, taken after low-dose radiotherapy plus immunotherapy. The CDR3 is CSAASGAYEQYF. CDR3 coding DNA: TGCAGCGCCGCGAGTGGAGCCTACGAGCAGTACTTC.